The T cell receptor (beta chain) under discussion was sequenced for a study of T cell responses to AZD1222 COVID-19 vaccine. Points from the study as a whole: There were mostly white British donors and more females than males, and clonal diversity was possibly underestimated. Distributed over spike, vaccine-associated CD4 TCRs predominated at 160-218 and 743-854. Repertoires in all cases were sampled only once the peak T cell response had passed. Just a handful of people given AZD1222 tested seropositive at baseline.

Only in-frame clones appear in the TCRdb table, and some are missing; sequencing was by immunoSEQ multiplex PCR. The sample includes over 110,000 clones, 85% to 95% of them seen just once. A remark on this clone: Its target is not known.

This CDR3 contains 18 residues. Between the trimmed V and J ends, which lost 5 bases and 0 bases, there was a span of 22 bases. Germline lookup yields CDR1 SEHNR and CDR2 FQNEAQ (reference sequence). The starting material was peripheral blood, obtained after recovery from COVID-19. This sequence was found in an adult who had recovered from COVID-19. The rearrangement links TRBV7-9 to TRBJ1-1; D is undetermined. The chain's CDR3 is CASSPRALGRSMNTEAFF. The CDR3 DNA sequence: TGTGCCAGCAGCCCGAGGGCCCTGGGAAGATCCATGAACACTGAAGCTTTCTTT.